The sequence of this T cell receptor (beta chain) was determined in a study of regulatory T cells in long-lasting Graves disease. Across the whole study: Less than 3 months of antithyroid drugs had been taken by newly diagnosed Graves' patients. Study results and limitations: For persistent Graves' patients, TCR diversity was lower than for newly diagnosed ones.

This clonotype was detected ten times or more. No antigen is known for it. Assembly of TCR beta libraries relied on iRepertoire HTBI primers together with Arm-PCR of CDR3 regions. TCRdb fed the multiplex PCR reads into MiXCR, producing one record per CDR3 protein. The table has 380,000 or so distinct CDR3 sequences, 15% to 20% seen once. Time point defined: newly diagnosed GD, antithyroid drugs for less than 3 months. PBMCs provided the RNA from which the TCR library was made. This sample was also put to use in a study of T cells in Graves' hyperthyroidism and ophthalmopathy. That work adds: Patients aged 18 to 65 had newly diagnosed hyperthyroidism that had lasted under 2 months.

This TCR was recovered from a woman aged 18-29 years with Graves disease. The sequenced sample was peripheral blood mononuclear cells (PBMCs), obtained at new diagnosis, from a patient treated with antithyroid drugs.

The CDR3 DNA follows: TGCAGTGCTAGAGACTCGGAGGGGATGAACACTGAAGCTTTCTTT. Its translation is CSARDSEGMNTEAFF. This chain links TRBV20-1 with TRBJ1-1, with D perhaps TRBD1 (5 bases). This CDR3 comprises 15 residues. CDR1 and CDR2 from the germline V gene are DFQATT and SNEGSKA (reference sequence). V lost 0 bases and J 0 bases, leaving 11 bases between the germline ends.